This entry lists 19 T cell receptor beta chains sequenced from one sample in a study of shared clonotypes between healthy human individuals. As defined, naive CD8 cells were CD45RO-negative and positively selected for CCR7, with terminally differentiated effector memory CD45RA+ cells excluded. Sequencing was performed with immunoSEQ multiplex PCR; in TCRdb, only in-frame clones are kept and a portion is missing. This repertoire shows some 1,900,000 clones, approximately 94% found once; its top ten account for under 1.5%. Material for sequencing was naive CD8+ T cells sorted from blood. The receptors shown here come from a man aged 18 to 30 in good health.

The chain uses TRBV19 and TRBJ2-1; D ambiguous. The V gene's germline CDR1 is LNHDA and CDR2 SQIVND (reference sequence). V lost 8 bases, J lost 0 bases, and 14 bases lay in between. The CDR3 is 15 residues long. Written as DNA, the CDR3 is TGTGCCAGTTCCCCTTTTCCAAGCTCCTACAATGAGCAGTTCTTC. This sequence encodes CASSPFPSSYNEQFF.

This clone was detected only once. This rearrangement joins TRBV20-1 to TRBJ2-7; no clear D gene. This CDR3 is built from 11 residues. V lost 3 bases to trimming and J lost 0 bases, with 3 bases between them. Germline V gives CDR1 DFQATT, CDR2 SNEGSKA (reference sequence). In DNA form, the CDR3 reads TGCAGTGCTAGGTCCTCCTACGAGCAGTACTTC. It yields the protein CSARSSYEQYF.

The rearrangement uses TRBV19 and TRBJ2-1; 7 bases map to TRBD2. CDR3 length equals 12 residues. V shed 5 bases, J shed 10 bases, and the junction held 5 bases outside the gene matches. The germline V gene encodes CDR1 LNHDA and CDR2 SQIVND (reference sequence). CDR3 sequence: CASSVTSVEQFF. For the CDR3, the DNA is TGTGCCAGTAGTGTCACTAGCGTCGAGCAGTTCTTC.

With regard to this clone: This sample also contains other DNA sequences that code for the same CDR3. The J gene is TRBJ2-7, the V gene TRBV5-6, with D uncertain. The germline V and J ends were trimmed by 4 bases and 0 bases, with 8 bases remaining between them. CDR3 length: 13 amino acids. CDR1 and CDR2 from the germline V gene are SGHDT and YYEEEE. The CDR3 region has the DNA TGTGCCAGCAGCCACGGCGGCTCCTACGAGCAGTACTTC. The encoded protein is CASSHGGSYEQYF.

The V and J genes are TRBV6-5 and TRBJ2-3, with TRBD2 matching 8 bases. This CDR3 spans 15 amino acids. Germline V gene lookup returns CDR1 MNHEY and CDR2 SVGAGI. Trimming at V came to 4 bases and at J to 1 base, leaving 4 bases not matched to a gene. CDR3 amino acids: CASSWTGGRTDTQYF. In DNA, the CDR3 is TGTGCCAGCAGTTGGACGGGGGGGCGCACAGATACGCAGTATTTT.

The chain recombines TRBV9 with TRBJ2-3, with 7 bases fitting TRBD2. CDR3 length: 16 residues. V dropped 0 bases and J dropped 6; count of bases not matched to a gene: 10. Germline CDR1 and CDR2: SGDLS and YYNGEE. CDR3 sequence (DNA): TGTGCCAGCAGCGTAGAAGCGGGGAGACGTTCTGATACGCAGTATTTT. This gives the protein CASSVEAGRRSDTQYF.

A note on this clone: This same CDR3 is encoded by further DNA sequences in the sample. J is TRBJ1-2 and V is TRBV27; 9 bases are a match to TRBD1. Trimming at V came to 2 bases and at J to 4 bases, leaving 2 bases not matched to a gene. CDR1 MNHEY and CDR2 SMNVEV come from the germline V gene (reference sequence). This CDR3 contains 14 residues. CDR3 amino acids: CASSLTGGGYGYTF. The DNA for the CDR3 is TGTGCCAGCAGTTTAACAGGGGGCGGCTATGGCTACACCTTC.

The DNA of the CDR3 is TGCGCCAGCAGCCAAGGGCCAGAAGGATTTTACACTGAAGCTTTCTTT. It yields the protein CASSQGPEGFYTEAFF. The chain recombines TRBV4-1 with TRBJ1-1; no definite D call. V was clipped by 1 base and J by 3 bases, with 15 bases between them. The germline V gene encodes CDR1 MGHRA and CDR2 YSYEKL. The CDR3 totals 16 residues.

With regard to this clone: The sample contains more than one DNA sequence encoding this CDR3. V and J are TRBV27 and TRBJ2-7, with 10 bases aligning to TRBD2. J gave up 0 bases and V 5 bases, and 4 bases lay outside the gene matches. There are 15 residues in the CDR3. The germline V gene encodes CDR1 MNHEY and CDR2 SMNVEV (reference sequence). CDR3 DNA: TGTGCCAGCAGTCCCGGACTAGCGGACTCCTACGAGCAGTACTTC. Protein sequence: CASSPGLADSYEQYF.

V and J are TRBV29-1 and TRBJ1-4, with TRBD1 matching 8 bases. Losses at the gene ends were 0 bases for V and 7 bases for J; bases not matched to a gene: 7. This CDR3 comprises 15 residues. The germline gives CDR1 SQVTM, CDR2 ANQGSEA. The CDR3 loop reads CSVEEVGQGSEKLFF. The CDR3 DNA reads as TGCAGCGTTGAAGAGGTAGGACAGGGAAGTGAAAAACTGTTTTTT. Together with reference TRBV29-1 and TRBJ1-4, the CDR3 gives the full variable domain: SAVISQKPSRDICQRGTSLTIQCQVDSQVTMMFWYRQQPGQSLTLIATANQGSEATYESGFVIDKFPISRPNLTFSTLTVSNMSPEDSSIYLCSVEEVGQGSEKLFFGSGTQLSVL.

A word on this clone: The germline gene is not matched at one end of the junction; a read error may be the cause. The chain employs TRBV13 and TRBJ1-4; a weak D match, TRBD1 (6 bases). Germline V lookup: CDR1 PRHDT, CDR2 FYEKMQ (reference sequence). This CDR3 is 13 amino acids long. CDR3 DNA sequence: TGTGCCAGCAGCTTAGGCCGGGACACCTGGCCGACCTTT. It specifies CASSLGRDTWPTF.

This sequence joins TRBV9 and TRBJ1-2; the D gene is possibly TRBD1 (6 bases). Germline V gene data show CDR1 as SGDLS and CDR2 as YYNGEE. Trimming removed 0 bases from V and 2 bases from J, with 11 bases in between. The CDR3 runs to 15 residues. CDR3 coding DNA: TGTGCCAGCAGCGTAGGGGACATACCGAACTATGGCTACACCTTC. Its protein is CASSVGDIPNYGYTF.

The chain is built from TRBV5-4 and TRBJ2-7; 10 positions match TRBD1. CDR1 SGHNT and CDR2 YYREEE come from the germline V gene (reference sequence). Trimming at V came to 0 bases and at J to 2 bases, leaving 5 bases not matched to a gene. CDR3 length: 16 amino acids. The CDR3 DNA reads as TGTGCCAGCAGCTTGGCGAGGACAGGGGGGCCCTACGAGCAGTACTTC. Amino acid sequence: CASSLARTGGPYEQYF.

The chain couples TRBV27 to TRBJ2-3; D is unclear. In germline, CDR1 is MNHEY, CDR2 SMNVEV (reference sequence). CDR3 size: 15 residues. With 5 bases removed from V and 0 bases from J, the gap between germline ends came to 12 bases. The CDR3 spells CASSVREPSTDTQYF. DNA for the CDR3: TGTGCCAGCAGTGTTAGGGAACCCAGCACAGATACGCAGTATTTT.

This chain connects TRBV2 to TRBJ1-6; 9 bases are shared with TRBD1. In germline, CDR1 is SNHLY, CDR2 FYNNEI. The CDR3 runs 13 residues. J gave up 10 bases and V 6 bases, and 4 bases lay outside the gene matches. The chain's CDR3 is CASRDRGISPLHF. The CDR3 DNA reads TGTGCCAGCAGGGACAGGGGTATCTCACCCCTCCACTTT.

Regarding this clone: The same CDR3 arises from other DNA sequences in this sample as well. V and J are TRBV11-2 and TRBJ2-7; D is undetermined. Germline CDR1 SGHAT, CDR2 FQNNGV. The V end lost 1 base, the J end lost 1 base, and 5 bases lay between the germline ends. The CDR3 consists of 13 residues. CDR3 amino acids: CASSLGPSYEQYF. CDR3 nucleotides: TGTGCCAGCAGCTTAGGCCCATCCTACGAGCAGTACTTC.

This chain joins TRBV7-9 and TRBJ2-3; 10 nucleotides agree with TRBD2. Germline values: CDR1 SEHNR, CDR2 FQNEAQ (reference sequence). The CDR3 length is 14 residues. With 4 bases clipped from V and 6 bases from J, the junction kept 4 bases outside the gene matches. The CDR3 nucleotides are TGTGCCAGCAGCTCCCCGACTAGCGGGGATACGCAGTATTTT. Translated, it gives CASSSPTSGDTQYF.

This chain connects TRBV5-4 to TRBJ2-5, with D unclear. The CDR3 length is 14 residues. Germline loops: CDR1 SGHNT, CDR2 YYREEE (reference sequence). The V end lost 5 bases, the J end lost 1 base, and 12 bases lay between the germline ends. In nucleotides, the CDR3 is TGTGCCAGCAGGGGTGTAGGCCCCCAAGAGACCCAGTACTTC. Amino acid sequence: CASRGVGPQETQYF.

The chain employs TRBV5-4 and TRBJ2-1; TRBD2 aligns across 9 bases. The CDR3 has 15 residues. The junction had 6 bases not matched to a gene; V was cut back by 1 base and J by 7 bases. Germline V CDR1 and CDR2: SGHNT, YYREEE (reference sequence). CDR3 nucleotides: TGTGCCAGCAGCTTGATCTCTAGCGGGGTTAATGAGCAGTTCTTC. Its translation: CASSLISSGVNEQFF.